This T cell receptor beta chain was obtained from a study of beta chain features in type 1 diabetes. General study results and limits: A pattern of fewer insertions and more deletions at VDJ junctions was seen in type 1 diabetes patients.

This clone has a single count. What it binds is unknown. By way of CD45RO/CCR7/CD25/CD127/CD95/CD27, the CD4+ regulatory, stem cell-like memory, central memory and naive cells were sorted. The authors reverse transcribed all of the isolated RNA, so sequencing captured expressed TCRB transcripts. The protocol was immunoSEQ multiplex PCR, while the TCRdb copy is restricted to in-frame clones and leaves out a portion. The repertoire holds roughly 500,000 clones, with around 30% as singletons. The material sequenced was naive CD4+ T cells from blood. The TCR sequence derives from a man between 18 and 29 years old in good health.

For the CDR3, the DNA is TGTGCCAGCAGTGAAGCGGGCGGAGGTAATAGCAATCAGCCCCAGCATTTT. Protein product: CASSEAGGGNSNQPQHF. This chain connects TRBV6-1 to TRBJ1-5; D is ambiguous. The CDR3 spans 17 residues. Germline CDR1 MNHNS, CDR2 SASEGT. Deletions cut 0 bases from V and 0 bases from J, with 12 bases between.